This T cell receptor beta chain was observed in a study of CD4 and CD8 cells across lung adenocarcinoma regions. Localized lung adenocarcinoma, a non-small cell lung cancer, affected the donors. TCRdb itself ran the PCR reads through MiXCR, one entry per CDR3 protein. The table lists some 18,000 distinct CDR3 sequences, 50% of them singletons. Trimming at V came to 5 bases and at J to 9 bases, leaving 6 bases not matched to a gene. CDR1 is SGHTA and CDR2 is FQGNSA in the germline V gene. This CDR3 spans 14 amino acids. V usage is TRBV7-2 and J usage is TRBJ2-3; 12 bases fit TRBD2. Material: CD8+ T cells from the margin of a lung tumor. The TCR was taken from a male donor with lung adenocarcinoma. The CD4 and CD8 labels of this study may be unreliable. The CDR3 reads CASSANGLAGTQYF. The CDR3 nucleotides are TGTGCCAGCAGCGCCAACGGACTAGCGGGGACGCAGTATTTT.